These 7 T cell receptor beta chains share one sample of origin, sequenced in a study of T-cell memory formation after mild COVID-19. Each CDR3 protein is one row after TCRdb ran MiXCR on the 5' RACE reads. The sample has about 110,000 distinct CDR3 sequences, 15% to 20% seen once. The sequenced material came from PBMCs or a T cell subset sorted from them (not recorded which). These receptors all stem from a man younger than 30 who had mild COVID-19 (a few samples of this study predate the infection). Cell type and time point are not known.

This clonotype has just a few counts. This chain connects TRBV7-9 to TRBJ1-4, with TRBD1 as a possible D gene (6 bases). The V end was cut by 1 base, the J end by 3 bases, with 9 bases between. The length of the CDR3 is 15 residues. Germline V lookup: CDR1 SEHNR, CDR2 FQNEAQ (reference sequence). The CDR3 bases are TGTGCCAGCAGCTTAGGAGGACAGCCTAATGAAAAACTGTTTTTT. Amino acid sequence: CASSLGGQPNEKLFF.

V gene TRBV2 combines with J gene TRBJ1-2; D uncertain. This CDR3 has 9 residues. V was trimmed by 7 bases and J by 7 bases, leaving 4 bases between them. Germline V lookup: CDR1 SNHLY, CDR2 FYNNEI. The CDR3 protein is CASKGGYTF. In nucleotides, the CDR3 is TGTGCCAGCAAAGGTGGCTACACCTTC.

This clonotype was observed a few times. This chain connects TRBV6-5 to TRBJ1-3, with D tentatively TRBD1 (5 bases). Trimming left V 6 bases short and J 0 bases short, with 15 bases between. Germline V gene data show CDR1 as MNHEY and CDR2 as SVGAGI. CDR3 length: 16 amino acids. CDR3 amino acids: CASRRKAGPSGNTIYF. As DNA, the CDR3 is TGTGCCAGCAGACGCAAGGCAGGGCCCTCTGGAAACACCATATATTTT.

This clonotype was observed a few times. V is TRBV20-1 and J is TRBJ1-4; D ambiguous. From germline, CDR1 is DFQATT and CDR2 SNEGSKA (reference sequence). Trimming took off 0 bases at V and 6 bases at J, with 11 bases between the two ends. The CDR3 extends over 14 amino acids. In nucleotides, the CDR3 is TGCAGTGCTAGAGATTTACGGTCGTATGAAAAACTGTTTTTT. Amino acids: CSARDLRSYEKLFF.

This clonotype was observed a handful of times. CDR3 nucleotides: TGTGCCAGCAGTGAGTACCGACAGACAAGCGAGCAGTACGTC. Its translation is CASSEYRQTSEQYV. This rearrangement joins TRBV6-1 to TRBJ2-7, with D possibly TRBD1 on 5 matching bases. The CDR3 has 14 residues. V was clipped by 3 bases and J by 6 bases, with 15 bases between them. Germline assignment: CDR1 MNHNS and CDR2 SASEGT.

This clonotype was observed a few times. V is TRBV19 and J is TRBJ2-4; unclear D gene. V was pared by 3 bases and J by 0 bases, with 9 bases between. The germline V gene has CDR1 LNHDA and CDR2 SQIVND (reference sequence). The CDR3 is 15 residues long. The CDR3 protein is CASSMGGGAKNIQYF. In nucleotides, the CDR3 is TGTGCCAGTAGTATGGGTGGTGGAGCCAAAAACATTCAGTACTTC.

V is TRBV3-1 and J is TRBJ2-3; D is undetermined. The CDR3 consists of 15 residues. V shed 4 bases and J shed 1 base, with 12 bases lying between them. The germline CDR1 and CDR2 sequences are LGHDT and YNNKEL (reference sequence). The CDR3 region is CASSRNKAGTDTQYF. CDR3 bases: TGTGCCAGCAGCCGAAATAAGGCCGGCACAGATACGCAGTATTTT.